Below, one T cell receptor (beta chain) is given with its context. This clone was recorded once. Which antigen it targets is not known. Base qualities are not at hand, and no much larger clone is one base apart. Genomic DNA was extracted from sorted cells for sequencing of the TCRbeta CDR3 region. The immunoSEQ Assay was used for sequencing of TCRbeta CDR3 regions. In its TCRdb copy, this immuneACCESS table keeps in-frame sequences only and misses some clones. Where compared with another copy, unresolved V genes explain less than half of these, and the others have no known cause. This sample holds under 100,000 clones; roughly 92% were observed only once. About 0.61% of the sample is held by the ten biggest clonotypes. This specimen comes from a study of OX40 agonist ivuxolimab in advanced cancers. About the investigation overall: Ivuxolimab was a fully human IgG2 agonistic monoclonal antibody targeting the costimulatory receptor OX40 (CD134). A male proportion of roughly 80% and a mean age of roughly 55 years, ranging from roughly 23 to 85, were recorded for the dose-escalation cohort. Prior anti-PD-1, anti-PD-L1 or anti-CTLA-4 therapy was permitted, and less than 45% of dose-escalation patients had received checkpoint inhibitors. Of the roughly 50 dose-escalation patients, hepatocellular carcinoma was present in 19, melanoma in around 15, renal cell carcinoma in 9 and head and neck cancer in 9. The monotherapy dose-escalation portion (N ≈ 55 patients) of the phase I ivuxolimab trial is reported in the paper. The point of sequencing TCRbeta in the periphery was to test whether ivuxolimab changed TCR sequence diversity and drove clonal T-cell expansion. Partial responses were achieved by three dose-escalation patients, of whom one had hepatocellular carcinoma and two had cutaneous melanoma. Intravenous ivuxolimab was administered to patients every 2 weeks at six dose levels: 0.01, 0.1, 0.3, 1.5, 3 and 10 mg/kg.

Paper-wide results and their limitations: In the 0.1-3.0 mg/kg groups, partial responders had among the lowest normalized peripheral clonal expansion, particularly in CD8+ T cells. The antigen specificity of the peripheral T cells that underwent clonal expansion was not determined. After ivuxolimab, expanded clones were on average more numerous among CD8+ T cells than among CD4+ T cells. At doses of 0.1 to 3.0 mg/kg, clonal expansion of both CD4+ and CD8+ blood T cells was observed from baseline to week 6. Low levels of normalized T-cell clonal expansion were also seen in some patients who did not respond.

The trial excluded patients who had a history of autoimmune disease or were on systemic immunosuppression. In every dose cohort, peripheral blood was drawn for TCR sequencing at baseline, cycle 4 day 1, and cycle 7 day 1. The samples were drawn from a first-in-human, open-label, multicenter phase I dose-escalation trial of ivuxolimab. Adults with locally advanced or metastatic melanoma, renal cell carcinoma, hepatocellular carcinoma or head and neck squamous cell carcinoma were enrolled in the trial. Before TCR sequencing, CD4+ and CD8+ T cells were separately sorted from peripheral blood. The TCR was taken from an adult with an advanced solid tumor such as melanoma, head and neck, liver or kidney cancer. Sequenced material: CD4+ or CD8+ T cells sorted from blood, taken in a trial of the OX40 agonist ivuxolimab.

The base sequence is TGTGCTAGTGGTTTGCCAGGCCTTAACTATGGCTACACCTTC. Translated, this gives CASGLPGLNYGYTF. The chain is assembled from TRBV12-5 and TRBJ1-2; the D gene is unclear. Trimming at the junction amounts to 2 bases on V and 1 base on J, and the germline ends lie 8 bases apart. The CDR3 holds 14 amino acids from the cysteine to the phenylalanine. CDR3 DNA is the only sequence kept; it has 42 bases, read in frame from the first base. Looking up the germline V gene yields CDR1 LGHNT and CDR2 FRNRAP.